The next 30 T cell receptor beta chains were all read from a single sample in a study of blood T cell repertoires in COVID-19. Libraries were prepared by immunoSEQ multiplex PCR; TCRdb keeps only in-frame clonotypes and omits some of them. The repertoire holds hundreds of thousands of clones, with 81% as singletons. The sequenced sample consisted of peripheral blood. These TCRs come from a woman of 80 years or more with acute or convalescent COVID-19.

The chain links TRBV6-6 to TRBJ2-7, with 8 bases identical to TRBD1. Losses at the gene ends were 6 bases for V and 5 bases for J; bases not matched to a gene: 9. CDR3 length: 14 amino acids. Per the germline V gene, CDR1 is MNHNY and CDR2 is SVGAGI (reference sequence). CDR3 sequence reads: CASRSRQGTHEQYF. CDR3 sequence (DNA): TGTGCCAGCAGAAGCCGACAGGGGACCCACGAGCAGTACTTC.

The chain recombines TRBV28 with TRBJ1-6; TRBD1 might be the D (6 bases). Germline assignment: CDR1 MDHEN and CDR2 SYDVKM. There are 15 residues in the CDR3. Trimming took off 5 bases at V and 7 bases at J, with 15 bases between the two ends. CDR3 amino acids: CASSPPLGANSPLHF. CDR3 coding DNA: TGTGCCAGCAGTCCCCCCCTGGGGGCCAATTCACCCCTCCACTTT.

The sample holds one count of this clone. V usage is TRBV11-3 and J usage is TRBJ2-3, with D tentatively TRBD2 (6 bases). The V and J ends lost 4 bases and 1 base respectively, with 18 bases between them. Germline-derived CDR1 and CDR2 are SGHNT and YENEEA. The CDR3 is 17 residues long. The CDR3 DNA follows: TGTGCCAGCAGCTCACCTTGGAAGGGAGGCGGCACAGATACGCAGTATTTT. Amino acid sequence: CASSSPWKGGGTDTQYF. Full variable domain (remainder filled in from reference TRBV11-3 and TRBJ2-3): EAGVVQSPRYKIIEKKQPVAFWCNPISGHNTLYWYLQNLGQGPELLIRYENEEAVDDSQLPKDRFSAERLKGVDSTLKIQPAELGDSAVYLCASSSPWKGGGTDTQYFGPGTRLTVL.

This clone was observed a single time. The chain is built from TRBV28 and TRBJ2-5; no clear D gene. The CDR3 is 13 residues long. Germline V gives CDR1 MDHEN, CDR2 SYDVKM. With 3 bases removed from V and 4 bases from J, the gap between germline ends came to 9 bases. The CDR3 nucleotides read TGTGCCAGCAGTTTGGGCAGGATAGAGACCCAGTACTTC. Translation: CASSLGRIETQYF.

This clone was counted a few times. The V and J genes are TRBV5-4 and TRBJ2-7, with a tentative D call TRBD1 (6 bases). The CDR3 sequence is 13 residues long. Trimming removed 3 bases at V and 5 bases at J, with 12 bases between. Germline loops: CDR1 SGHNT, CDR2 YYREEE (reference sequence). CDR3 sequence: CASSSNYRDEQYF. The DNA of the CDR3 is TGTGCCAGCAGCTCAAACTACAGGGACGAGCAGTACTTC.

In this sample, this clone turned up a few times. This chain's CDR3 is CASSTSGGSYNEQFF. CDR3 nucleotides: TGTGCCAGCAGCACTAGCGGGGGGTCCTACAATGAGCAGTTCTTC. This chain links TRBV9 with TRBJ2-1; TRBD2 agrees at 12 bases. Germline CDR1 and CDR2: SGDLS and YYNGEE. The CDR3 runs to 15 residues. J gave up 1 base and V 4 bases, and 0 bases lay outside the gene matches.

CDR3 in amino acids: CASSPLDSSEGYTF. In nucleotides, the CDR3 is TGTGCCAGCAGTCCTCTTGACAGTTCTGAGGGCTACACCTTC. This rearrangement joins TRBV2 to TRBJ1-2; D is possibly TRBD1 (5 bases). The germline V and J ends were trimmed by 5 bases and 8 bases, with 18 bases remaining between them. CDR1 is SNHLY and CDR2 is FYNNEI in the germline V gene. This CDR3 region has 14 residues.

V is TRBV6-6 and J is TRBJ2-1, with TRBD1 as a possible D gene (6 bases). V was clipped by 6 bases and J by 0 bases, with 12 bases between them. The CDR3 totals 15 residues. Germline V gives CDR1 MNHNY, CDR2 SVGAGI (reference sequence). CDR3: CASRQGPSSYNEQFF. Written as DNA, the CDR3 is TGTGCCAGCAGACAGGGTCCTAGCTCCTACAATGAGCAGTTCTTC.

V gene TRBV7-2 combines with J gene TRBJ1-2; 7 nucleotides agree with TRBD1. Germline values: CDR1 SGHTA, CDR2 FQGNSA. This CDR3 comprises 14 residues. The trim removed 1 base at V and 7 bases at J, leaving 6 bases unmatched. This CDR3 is CASSLVGTARGYTF. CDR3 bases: TGTGCCAGCAGCTTAGTAGGGACAGCCCGTGGCTACACCTTC.

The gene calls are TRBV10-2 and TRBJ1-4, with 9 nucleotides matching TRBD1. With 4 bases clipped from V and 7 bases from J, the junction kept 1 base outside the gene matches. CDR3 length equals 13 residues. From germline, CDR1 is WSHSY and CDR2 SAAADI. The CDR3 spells CASSGGQGEKLFF. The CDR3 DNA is TGCGCCAGCAGTGGGGGACAGGGTGAAAAACTGTTTTTT.

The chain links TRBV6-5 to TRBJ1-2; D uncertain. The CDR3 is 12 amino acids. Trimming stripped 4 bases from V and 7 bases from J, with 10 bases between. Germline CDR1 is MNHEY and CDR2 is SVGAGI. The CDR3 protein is CASSSYYSGYTF. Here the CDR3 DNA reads TGTGCCAGCAGTTCCTATTATAGTGGCTACACCTTC.

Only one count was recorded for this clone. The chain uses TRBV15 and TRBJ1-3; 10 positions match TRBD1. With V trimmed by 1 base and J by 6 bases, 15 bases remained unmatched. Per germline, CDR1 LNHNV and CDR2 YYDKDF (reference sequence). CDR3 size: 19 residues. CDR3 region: CATSRATGGTGAGENTIYF. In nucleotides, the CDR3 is TGTGCCACCAGCAGAGCCACGGGAGGGACAGGGGCAGGGGAAAACACCATATATTTT.

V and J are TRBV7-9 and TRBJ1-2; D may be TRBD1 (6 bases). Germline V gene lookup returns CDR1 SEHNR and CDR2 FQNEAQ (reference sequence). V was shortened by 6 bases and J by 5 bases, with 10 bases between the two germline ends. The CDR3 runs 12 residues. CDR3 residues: CASSQGLYGYTF. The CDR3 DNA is TGTGCCAGCAGTCAGGGGTTGTATGGCTACACCTTC.

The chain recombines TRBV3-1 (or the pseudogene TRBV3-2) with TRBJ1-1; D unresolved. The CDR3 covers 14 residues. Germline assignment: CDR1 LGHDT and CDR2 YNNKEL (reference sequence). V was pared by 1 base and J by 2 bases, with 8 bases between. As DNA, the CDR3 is TGTGCCAGCAGCCAAGGACATTTAAACACTGAAGCTTTCTTT. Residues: CASSQGHLNTEAFF.

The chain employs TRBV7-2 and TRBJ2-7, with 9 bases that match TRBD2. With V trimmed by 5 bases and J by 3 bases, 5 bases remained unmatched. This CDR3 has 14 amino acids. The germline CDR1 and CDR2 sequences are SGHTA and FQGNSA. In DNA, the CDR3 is TGTGCCAGCAGCGTCAGCGGGGGGAACTACGAGCAGTACTTC. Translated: CASSVSGGNYEQYF. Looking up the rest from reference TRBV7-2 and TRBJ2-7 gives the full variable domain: GAGVSQSPSNKVTEKGKDVELRCDPISGHTALYWYRQSLGQGLEFLIYFQGNSAPDKSGLPSDRFSAERTGGSVSTLTIQRTQQEDSAVYLCASSVSGGNYEQYFGPGTRLTVT.

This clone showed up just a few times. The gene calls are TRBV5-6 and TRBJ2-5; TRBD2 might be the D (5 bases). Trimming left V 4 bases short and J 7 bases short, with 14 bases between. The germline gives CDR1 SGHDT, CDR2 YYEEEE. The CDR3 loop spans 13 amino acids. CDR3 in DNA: TGTGCCAGCAGCGCCGAGGGTGCGACGACCCAGTACTTC. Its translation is CASSAEGATTQYF. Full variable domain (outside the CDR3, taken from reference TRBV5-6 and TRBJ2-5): DAGVTQSPTHLIKTRGQQVTLRCSPKSGHDTVSWYQQALGQGPQFIFQYYEEEERQRGNFPDRFSGHQFPNYSSELNVNALLLGDSALYLCASSAEGATTQYFGPGTRLLVL.

The CDR3 nucleotides read TGTGCCAGCAGTCCCTCCACATACGAGCAGTACTTC. Translation: CASSPSTYEQYF. The gene calls are TRBV12-3 or TRBV12-4 and TRBJ2-7; D gene unclear. The germline V and J ends were trimmed by 5 bases and 4 bases, with 9 bases remaining between them. The CDR3 contains 12 residues.

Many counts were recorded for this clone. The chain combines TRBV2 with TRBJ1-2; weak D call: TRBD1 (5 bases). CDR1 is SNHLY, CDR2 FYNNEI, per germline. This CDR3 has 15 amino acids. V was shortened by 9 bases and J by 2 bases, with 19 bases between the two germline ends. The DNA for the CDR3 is TGTGCCAGTACCATAGGCCCCAGGGAAAACTATGGCTACACCTTC. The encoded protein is CASTIGPRENYGYTF.

As DNA, the CDR3 is TGTGCCAGCAGCTTGGGTGGGACAGGTGAAGCTTTCTTT. Translating it yields CASSLGGTGEAFF. The chain uses TRBV5-4 and TRBJ1-1; TRBD1 matches 8 bases. Per germline, CDR1 SGHNT and CDR2 YYREEE (reference sequence). V trimming: 0 bases; J trimming: 7 bases; junction bases outside the gene matches: 2. The CDR3 contains 13 residues.

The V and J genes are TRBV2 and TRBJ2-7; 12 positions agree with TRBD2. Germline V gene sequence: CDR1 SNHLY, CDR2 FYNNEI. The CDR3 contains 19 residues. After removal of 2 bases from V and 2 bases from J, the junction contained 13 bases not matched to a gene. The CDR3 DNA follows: TGTGCCAGCAGTGAAATTACTTGGACTAGCGGGGATAGTGCCTACGAGCAGTACTTC. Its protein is CASSEITWTSGDSAYEQYF.

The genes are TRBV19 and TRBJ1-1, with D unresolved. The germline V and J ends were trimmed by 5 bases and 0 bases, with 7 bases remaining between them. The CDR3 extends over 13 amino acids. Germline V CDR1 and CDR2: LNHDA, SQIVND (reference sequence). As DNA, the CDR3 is TGTGCCAGTAGTTCAGAATTGAACACTGAAGCTTTCTTT. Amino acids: CASSSELNTEAFF.

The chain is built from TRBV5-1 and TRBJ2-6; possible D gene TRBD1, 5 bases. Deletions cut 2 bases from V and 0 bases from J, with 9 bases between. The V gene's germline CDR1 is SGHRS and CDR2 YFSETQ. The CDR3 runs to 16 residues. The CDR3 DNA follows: TGCGCCAGCAGCTTAATGACAGTCTCTGGGGCCAACGTCCTGACTTTC. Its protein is CASSLMTVSGANVLTF.

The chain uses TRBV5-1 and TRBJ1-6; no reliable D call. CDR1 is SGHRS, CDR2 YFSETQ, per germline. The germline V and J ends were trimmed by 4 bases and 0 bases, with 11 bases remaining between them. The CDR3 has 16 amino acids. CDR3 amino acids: CASSPVGSSYNSPLHF. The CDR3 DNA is TGCGCCAGCAGCCCGGTTGGGAGCTCCTATAATTCACCCCTCCACTTT.

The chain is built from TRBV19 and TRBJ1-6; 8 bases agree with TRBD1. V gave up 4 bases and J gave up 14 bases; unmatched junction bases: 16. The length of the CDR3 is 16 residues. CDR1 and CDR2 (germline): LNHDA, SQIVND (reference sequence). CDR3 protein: CASSTLGQGVYGTLHF. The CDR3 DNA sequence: TGTGCCAGTAGTACTCTCGGACAGGGAGTTTACGGAACCCTCCACTTT.

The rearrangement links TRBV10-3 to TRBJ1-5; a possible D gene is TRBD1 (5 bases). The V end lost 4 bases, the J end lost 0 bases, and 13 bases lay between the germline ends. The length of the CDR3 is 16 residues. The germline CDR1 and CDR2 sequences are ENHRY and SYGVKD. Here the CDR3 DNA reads TGTGCCATCAGTGTCACAGGAGACCCTAGCAATCAGCCCCAGCATTTT. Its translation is CAISVTGDPSNQPQHF.

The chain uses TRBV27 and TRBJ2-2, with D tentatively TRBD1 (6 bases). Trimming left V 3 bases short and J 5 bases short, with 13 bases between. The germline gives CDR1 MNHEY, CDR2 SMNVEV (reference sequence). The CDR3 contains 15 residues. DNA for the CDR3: TGTGCCAGCAGTTTTTCGGGGACAAGTACCGGGGAGCTGTTTTTT. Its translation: CASSFSGTSTGELFF.

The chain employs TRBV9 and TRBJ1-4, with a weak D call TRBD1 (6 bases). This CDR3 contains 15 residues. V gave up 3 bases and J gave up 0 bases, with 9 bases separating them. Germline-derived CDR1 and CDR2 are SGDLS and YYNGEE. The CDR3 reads CASSAYRATNEKLFF. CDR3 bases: TGTGCCAGCAGCGCCTACAGGGCAACTAATGAAAAACTGTTTTTT. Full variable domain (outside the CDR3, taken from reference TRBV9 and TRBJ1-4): DSGVTQTPKHLITATGQRVTLRCSPRSGDLSVYWYQQSLDQGLQFLIQYYNGEERAKGNILERFSAQQFPDLHSELNLSSLELGDSALYFCASSAYRATNEKLFFGSGTQLSVL.

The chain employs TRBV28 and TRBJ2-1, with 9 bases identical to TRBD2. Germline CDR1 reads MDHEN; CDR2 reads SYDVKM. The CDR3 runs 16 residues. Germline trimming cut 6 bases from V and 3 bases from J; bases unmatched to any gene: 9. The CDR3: CASSLTGTSRYNEQFF. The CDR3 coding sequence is TGTGCCAGCAGCCTCACCGGGACTAGCCGCTACAATGAGCAGTTCTTC.

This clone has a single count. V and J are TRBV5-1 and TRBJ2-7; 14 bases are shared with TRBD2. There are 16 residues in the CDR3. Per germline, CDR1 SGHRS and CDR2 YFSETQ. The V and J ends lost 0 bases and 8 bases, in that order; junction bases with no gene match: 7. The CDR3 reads CASSLGLAGGQDQQYF. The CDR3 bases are TGCGCCAGCAGCTTGGGACTAGCGGGAGGGCAGGATCAGCAGTACTTC. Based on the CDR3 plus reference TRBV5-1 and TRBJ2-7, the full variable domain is KAGVTQTPRYLIKTRGQQVTLSCSPISGHRSVSWYQQTPGQGLQFLFEYFSETQRNKGNFPGRFSGRQFSNSRSEMNVSTLELGDSALYLCASSLGLAGGQDQQYFGPGTRLTVT.

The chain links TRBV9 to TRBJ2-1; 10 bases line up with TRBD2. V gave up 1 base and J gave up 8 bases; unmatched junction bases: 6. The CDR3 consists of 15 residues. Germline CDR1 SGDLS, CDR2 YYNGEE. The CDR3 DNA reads TGTGCCAGCAGCGTAATTAGCGGGGGGATATATGAGCAGTTCTTC. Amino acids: CASSVISGGIYEQFF.